The source of this T cell receptor (beta chain) is a study of somatic mutations in cytotoxic T cells in rheumatoid arthritis. Profiling relied on immunoSEQ multiplex PCR, and the TCRdb table lists in-frame clones only, not all of them. The sample records 12,000 to 15,000 clones, 82% being singletons. Material for sequencing was CD8+ T cells sorted from blood. The TCR originated in an adult with rheumatoid arthritis.

CDR3 protein: CASSSTVNTEAFF. CDR3 nucleotides: TGTGCCAGCAGCTCCACAGTGAACACTGAAGCTTTCTTT. The chain combines TRBV5-6 with TRBJ1-1; no clear D. The germline V gene has CDR1 SGHDT and CDR2 YYEEEE. Trimming shortened V by 3 bases and J by 0 bases, and 6 bases separated the two germline ends. The CDR3 has 13 residues. The full variable domain, its missing parts supplied by reference TRBV5-6 and TRBJ1-1, is DAGVTQSPTHLIKTRGQQVTLRCSPKSGHDTVSWYQQALGQGPQFIFQYYEEEERQRGNFPDRFSGHQFPNYSSELNVNALLLGDSALYLCASSSTVNTEAFFGQGTRLTVV.